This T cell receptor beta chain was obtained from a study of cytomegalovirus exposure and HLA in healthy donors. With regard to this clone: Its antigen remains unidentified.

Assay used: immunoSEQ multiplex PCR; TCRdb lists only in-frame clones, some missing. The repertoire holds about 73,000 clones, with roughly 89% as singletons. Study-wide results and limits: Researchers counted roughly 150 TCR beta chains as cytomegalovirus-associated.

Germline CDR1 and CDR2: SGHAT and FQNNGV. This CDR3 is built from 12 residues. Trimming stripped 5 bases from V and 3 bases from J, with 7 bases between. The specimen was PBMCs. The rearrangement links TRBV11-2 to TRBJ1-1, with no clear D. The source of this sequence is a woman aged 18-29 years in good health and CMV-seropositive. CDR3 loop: CASSLSDTEAFF. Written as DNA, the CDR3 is TGTGCCAGCAGCCTCTCTGACACTGAAGCTTTCTTT.